The present T cell receptor beta chain was sequenced within a study of control samples from healthy donors and cancer patients. V was pared by 3 bases and J by 4 bases, with 3 bases between. Germline CDR1 is MNHNS and CDR2 is SASEGT. This CDR3 spans 12 amino acids. Generated by immunoSEQ multiplex PCR, the TCRdb table keeps only in-frame clones and is missing some. Of around 110,000 clones in the sample, nearly 95% are singletons; the top ten hold about 2.5%. What was sequenced was blood. The receptor comes from a man aged 25-45 years in good health. The chain carries TRBV6-1 and TRBJ2-2; D is uncertain. This CDR3 is CASSESTGELFF. CDR3 coding DNA: TGTGCCAGCAGTGAGTCCACCGGGGAGCTGTTTTTT.